This T cell receptor beta chain was captured by sequencing in a study of T cells after yellow fever vaccination. General study points: Boosting was followed by the reappearance of most primary-vaccination clones (under 97% CD4, around 86% CD8). Researchers report a weaker secondary response that nonetheless peaked faster, day 5 versus 15. A small proportion of clonotypes was detected in both the CD4 and CD8 compartments.

On this clonotype: Its target is unknown.

A universal primer site and UMIs were added as TCR cDNA was made by 5'RACE template switching. TCRdb redid the calling of the 5' RACE reads with MiXCR, one entry per CDR3 protein. Among 350,000 to 450,000 distinct CDR3 sequences listed, around 20% were seen once. CDR1 is LGHNA, CDR2 YSLEER, per germline. This CDR3 is 18 amino acids long. Trimming cost V 3 bases and J 0 bases; bases outside gene matches: 4. The genes are TRBV4-3 and TRBJ2-3, with 15 bases matching TRBD2. This TCR was recovered from a man between 18 and 35 years old who received the YFV17D yellow fever vaccine. The sequenced sample was PBMCs, obtained before the yellow fever booster vaccination. Written as DNA, the CDR3 is TGCGCCAGCAGCCAGGGGACTAGCGGGGGGATAAGCACAGATACGCAGTATTTT. Protein product: CASSQGTSGGISTDTQYF.